This T cell receptor (beta chain) was retrieved from a study of cytomegalovirus exposure and HLA in healthy donors. Overall study results and limits: A missense variant in DCLRE1C was later tied to TCR beta V- and J-gene trimming.

Germline V gene lookup returns CDR1 MNHEY and CDR2 SMNVEV (reference sequence). CDR3 length: 16 amino acids. The PCR contained 60 Vbeta and 13 Jbeta primers. This table comes from immunoSEQ multiplex PCR, and its TCRdb copy is limited to in-frame clones, with some not included. The sample lists more than 150,000 clones, roughly 80% occurring once. This clone was seen just once. As yet, its antigen is unknown. The junction does not match germline at one end; this may be a read error. The same CDR3 is also encoded by other DNA sequences in this sample. The gene calls are TRBV27 and TRBJ1-5; 9 positions agree with TRBD1. The material sequenced was PBMCs. This clonotype was sampled from a boy between 10 and 17 years old in good health and CMV-seronegative. CDR3 amino acids: CASSWTGVHSNQPQHF. CDR3 nucleotide sequence: TGTGCCAGCAGCTGGACAGGGGTCCATAGCAATCAGCCCCAGCACTTT.